The 25 T cell receptor beta chains given below trace back to one sample, sequenced in a study of T cell responses to AZD1222 COVID-19 vaccine. Method: immunoSEQ multiplex PCR; TCRdb's copy keeps in-frame clones and lacks some. The repertoire holds 150,000 or so clones, with 94% as singletons. Here the sequenced sample was peripheral blood, taken 28 days after the second AZD1222 dose. Receptors were obtained from an adult who received the AZD1222 COVID-19 vaccine.

V and J are TRBV27 and TRBJ1-6; D is uncertain. The V end lost 5 bases, the J end lost 0 bases, and 11 bases lay between the germline ends. CDR3 size: 16 residues. From germline, CDR1 is MNHEY and CDR2 SMNVEV (reference sequence). The CDR3 here is CASSPTGSSYNSPLHF. DNA of the CDR3: TGTGCCAGCAGTCCTACTGGGAGCTCCTATAATTCACCCCTCCACTTT.

The chain carries TRBV4-3 and TRBJ2-7; 7 nucleotides align to TRBD2. Germline CDR1 LGHNA, CDR2 YSLEER. V shed 4 bases, J shed 6 bases, and the junction held 12 bases outside the gene matches. CDR3 length equals 15 residues. CDR3 amino acids: CASSPLLAVGAEQYF. The CDR3 DNA is TGCGCCAGCAGCCCCCTCCTAGCGGTGGGTGCCGAGCAGTACTTC.

This chain joins TRBV27 and TRBJ2-7; D is perhaps TRBD1 or TRBD2 (5 bases each). This CDR3 region has 15 residues. Germline-derived CDR1 and CDR2 are MNHEY and SMNVEV (reference sequence). Trimming removed 3 bases at V and 2 bases at J, with 14 bases between. CDR3: CASSFLGRQTYEQYF. The DNA of the CDR3 is TGTGCCAGCAGTTTTCTGGGACGTCAAACCTACGAGCAGTACTTC.

This clone showed up just a few times. The same CDR3 is also encoded by other DNA sequences in this sample. J is TRBJ2-7 and V is TRBV6-5, with D perhaps TRBD1 (5 bases). The germline gives CDR1 MNHEY, CDR2 SVGAGI. CDR3 size: 15 residues. The V gene lost 0 bases and the J gene lost 5 bases, with 14 bases spanning the gap. In DNA, the CDR3 is TGTGCCAGCAGTTACTCGATTCATCAGGGCCACGAGCAGTACTTC. Translated: CASSYSIHQGHEQYF.

V and J are TRBV5-1 and TRBJ2-7; D tentatively fits TRBD1 or TRBD2 (5 bases each). Germline lookup yields CDR1 SGHRS and CDR2 YFSETQ. This CDR3 contains 13 residues. Trimming left V 1 base short and J 3 bases short, with 8 bases between. CDR3 nucleotide sequence: TGCGCCAGCAGCTTGTTGGGGGACTACGAGCAGTACTTC. Its protein is CASSLLGDYEQYF.

The chain recombines TRBV6-5 with TRBJ1-2; tentatively, D is TRBD1 (6 bases). Per the germline V gene, CDR1 is MNHEY and CDR2 is SVGAGI. V gave up 10 bases and J gave up 4 bases, with 16 bases separating them. The CDR3 runs to 13 residues. CDR3 sequence (DNA): TGTGCCACTTCAGGGGTAGATGGCTATGGCTACACCTTC. Translated, it gives CATSGVDGYGYTF.

The chain joins TRBV4-2 to TRBJ2-5; no clear D. Germline CDR1 reads LGHNA; CDR2 reads YNFKEQ. V was shortened by 0 bases and J by 0 bases, with 8 bases between the two germline ends. This CDR3 spans 15 amino acids. Written as DNA, the CDR3 is TGTGCCAGCAGCCAAGATCGGTACCACCAAGAGACCCAGTACTTC. This sequence encodes CASSQDRYHQETQYF.

V gene TRBV10-3 combines with J gene TRBJ1-5; D might be TRBD1 (5 bases). V was cut by 4 bases and J by 11 bases, with 12 bases left in between. This CDR3 has 12 residues. The germline V gene encodes CDR1 ENHRY and CDR2 SYGVKD. CDR3 DNA: TGTGCCATCAGTGGGGACCTGGACGCCCAGCATTTT. Its protein product is CAISGDLDAQHF.

The chain has TRBV19 and TRBJ1-5; 8 bases match TRBD1. Unmatched junction bases numbered 3, after V lost 5 bases and J lost 0 bases. Germline V lookup: CDR1 LNHDA, CDR2 SQIVND (reference sequence). The CDR3 covers 15 residues. Written as DNA, the CDR3 is TGTGCCAGTAGTCCCGGGACAGGTAGCAATCAGCCCCAGCATTTT. Translation: CASSPGTGSNQPQHF. The whole variable domain, remainder taken from reference TRBV19 and TRBJ1-5, is DGGITQSPKYLFRKEGQNVTLSCEQNLNHDAMYWYRQDPGQGLRLIYYSQIVNDFQKGDIAEGYSVSREKKESFPLTVTSAQKNPTAFYLCASSPGTGSNQPQHFGDGTRLSIL.

The J gene is TRBJ2-2, the V gene TRBV14; TRBD1 matches at 9 bases. V dropped 5 bases and J dropped 5; count of bases not matched to a gene: 6. The CDR3 has 15 amino acids. Germline V gene lookup returns CDR1 SGHDN and CDR2 FVKESK. CDR3 in DNA: TGTGCCAGCAGCTCCTACAGGGGGCCGACCGGGGAGCTGTTTTTT. This sequence encodes CASSSYRGPTGELFF.

This chain links TRBV11-2 with TRBJ1-1; the match to TRBD1 covers 7 bases. The CDR3 loop spans 12 amino acids. Looked up from germline, CDR1 is SGHAT and CDR2 is FQNNGV. V lost 5 bases, J lost 7 bases, and 4 bases stayed unmatched. Here the CDR3 DNA reads TGTGCCAGCAGCGCCCGGACAGGTGAAGCTTTCTTT. Encoded protein: CASSARTGEAFF.

This clone was counted a few times. The V and J genes are TRBV5-4 and TRBJ2-7, with a possible D match to TRBD2 (5 bases). Germline V gives CDR1 SGHNT, CDR2 YYREEE (reference sequence). This CDR3 contains 15 residues. The ends were cut back, 4 bases at V and 5 bases at J, with 19 bases in the middle. CDR3 loop: CASSPDLTRGDEQYF. The DNA for the CDR3 is TGTGCCAGCAGCCCGGACTTGACCCGCGGCGACGAGCAGTACTTC.

The chain is built from TRBV28 and TRBJ1-5; perhaps TRBD1 as D (5 bases). V lost 5 bases to trimming and J lost 6 bases, with 17 bases between them. The germline V gene encodes CDR1 MDHEN and CDR2 SYDVKM. CDR3 length: 15 residues. CDR3 in DNA: TGTGCCAGCAGTCCGCGAGGGGCGGCGTTTCAGCCCCAGCATTTT. Amino acid sequence: CASSPRGAAFQPQHF.

This chain's CDR3 is CASSLRRGSANEKLFF. As DNA, the CDR3 is TGTGCCAGCAGTTTGAGGAGGGGATCGGCTAATGAAAAACTGTTTTTT. The chain joins TRBV27 to TRBJ1-4, with D tentatively TRBD1 (5 bases). Germline loops: CDR1 MNHEY, CDR2 SMNVEV (reference sequence). The CDR3 contains 16 residues. Trimming took 3 bases from V and 3 from J, leaving 14 bases between them.

This clone has only one observation. The chain is built from TRBV25-1 and TRBJ2-2; no clear D. The CDR3 is 11 amino acids. The germline V and J ends were trimmed by 7 bases and 8 bases, with 8 bases remaining between them. In germline, CDR1 is MGHDK, CDR2 SYGVNS. As DNA, the CDR3 is TGTGCCAGCACCCTACGGGGGGAGCTGTTTTTT. Encoded protein: CASTLRGELFF.

V and J are TRBV5-5 and TRBJ2-6; D unresolved. The V gene lost 0 bases and the J gene lost 2 bases, with 9 bases spanning the gap. Germline-derived CDR1 and CDR2 are SGHKS and YYEKEE (reference sequence). The CDR3 runs to 16 residues. The CDR3 region is CASSLDEWTGANVLTF. CDR3 in DNA: TGTGCCAGCAGCTTGGACGAGTGGACTGGGGCCAACGTCCTGACTTTC.

The J gene is TRBJ1-5, the V gene TRBV12-5; TRBD1 matches at 7 bases. CDR3 size: 17 residues. V lost 2 bases and J lost 4; bases outside the gene matches: 11. Per germline, CDR1 LGHNT and CDR2 FRNRAP. CDR3 coding DNA: TGTGCTAGTGGTTTGCAACCGACAGGGAAGGGGAATCAGCCCCAGCATTTT. Its protein product is CASGLQPTGKGNQPQHF.

J is TRBJ1-2 and V is TRBV30, with a possible D match to TRBD1 (6 bases). In germline, CDR1 is GTSNPN, CDR2 SVGIG (reference sequence). This CDR3 region has 12 residues. V dropped 5 bases and J dropped 4 bases, with 11 bases sitting between them. CDR3 coding DNA: TGTGCCTGGGGTGAGGGGGTCTATGGCTACACCTTC. It encodes CAWGEGVYGYTF.

V gene TRBV28 combines with J gene TRBJ1-2; TRBD1 aligns across 10 bases. The CDR3 is made up of 15 amino acids. In germline, CDR1 is MDHEN, CDR2 SYDVKM. V dropped 5 bases and J dropped 7; count of bases not matched to a gene: 10. CDR3: CASSRSDRGPGGYTF. The DNA of the CDR3 is TGTGCCAGCAGTAGATCAGACAGGGGGCCGGGTGGCTACACCTTC.

The CDR3 nucleotides read TGTGCCAGTAGTATTAGAGAAGGTGAAGCTTTCTTT. It translates to CASSIREGEAFF. The genes are TRBV19 and TRBJ1-1; no reliable D call. V dropped 3 bases and J dropped 7 bases, with 9 bases sitting between them. The length of the CDR3 is 12 residues. Germline-derived CDR1 and CDR2 are LNHDA and SQIVND (reference sequence).

This chain links TRBV5-4 with TRBJ2-1; D gene uncertain. The germline V and J ends were trimmed by 2 bases and 9 bases, with 9 bases remaining between them. This CDR3 comprises 12 residues. Germline V gene sequence: CDR1 SGHNT, CDR2 YYREEE (reference sequence). The CDR3 is CASSFIGGEQFF. The CDR3 DNA sequence: TGTGCCAGCAGCTTCATAGGCGGTGAGCAGTTCTTC.

V is TRBV4-1 and J is TRBJ1-2, with D perhaps TRBD1 (6 bases). The CDR3 covers 16 residues. The V gene's germline CDR1 is MGHRA and CDR2 YSYEKL. Trimming took 0 bases from V and 1 from J, leaving 12 bases between them. The CDR3 spells CASSQEGGRGNYGYTF. The DNA for the CDR3 is TGCGCCAGCAGCCAAGAAGGGGGTAGGGGTAACTATGGCTACACCTTC.

CDR3 sequence (DNA): TGTGCCAGCAGCCGAGGGATAGCGGGAGGATCATATACGCAGTATTTT. The encoded protein is CASSRGIAGGSYTQYF. V gene TRBV7-8 combines with J gene TRBJ2-3, with 10 nucleotides matching TRBD2. This CDR3 comprises 16 residues. Per germline, CDR1 SGHVS and CDR2 FQNEAQ. J was trimmed by 7 bases and V by 5 bases; bases with no gene match: 12.

The V and J genes are TRBV11-3 and TRBJ2-2; D may be TRBD2 (5 bases). CDR3 length: 15 amino acids. Germline CDR1 and CDR2: SGHNT and YENEEA. V lost 5 bases and J 0 bases, leaving 10 bases between the germline ends. The CDR3 DNA reads as TGTGCCAGCAGCGCCCGGGGAACGAACACCGGGGAGCTGTTTTTT. Amino acid sequence: CASSARGTNTGELFF.

This clone has just one count. The CDR3 loop is CASSPGGIGGYGYTF. The DNA for the CDR3 is TGTGCCAGCAGCCCAGGGGGGATTGGGGGGTATGGCTACACCTTC. This chain uses TRBV5-4 with TRBJ1-2, with 7 bases matching TRBD1. Per the germline V gene, CDR1 is SGHNT and CDR2 is YYREEE (reference sequence). The CDR3 has 15 amino acids. V was pared by 4 bases and J by 5 bases, with 11 bases of the junction left unmatched.